These T cell receptor beta chains were read from a single sample in a study of low-dose radiotherapy and immunotherapy resistance in tumors. TCRdb re-called the reads through MiXCR, storing one row per CDR3 protein. The data hold 100,000 or so distinct CDR3 sequences, with about 20% observed a single time. This specimen consisted of PBMCs, obtained after low-dose radiotherapy plus immunotherapy. The receptor source for this set is a male donor with prostate cancer. The CDR3 runs from the conserved cysteine through the conserved F or W.

TRBV20-1 | 13 | CSATGTASYEQYF
TRBV5-1 | 13 | CASSVGGEETQYF
TRBV20-1 | 14 | CSAFTGGAGGELFF
TRBV11-2 | 11 | CASSPRETQYF
TRBV7-8 | 14 | CASSLGLGNNEQFF
TRBV12-3/TRBV12-4 | 14 | CASSLEDRGHEQYF
TRBV5-5 | 16 | CASRGGGAPMNTEAFF
TRBV20-1 | 13 | CSARVGGQETQYF
TRBV12-5 | 18 | CASGLVPVTAPFSYEQYF
TRBV4-1 | 15 | CASSQEEAIQETQYF
TRBV5-1 | 14 | CASSPGDRVYEQYF